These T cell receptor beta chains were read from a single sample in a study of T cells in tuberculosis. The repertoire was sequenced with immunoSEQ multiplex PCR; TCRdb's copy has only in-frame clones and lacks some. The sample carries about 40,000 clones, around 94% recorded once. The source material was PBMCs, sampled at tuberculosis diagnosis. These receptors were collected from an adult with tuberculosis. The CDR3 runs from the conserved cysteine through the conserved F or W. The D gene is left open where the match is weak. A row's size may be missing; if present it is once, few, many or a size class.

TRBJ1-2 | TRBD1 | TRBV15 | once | CATSRDSGQVNYGYTF | TGTGCCACCAGCAGAGACTCGGGACAGGTGAACTATGGCTACACCTTC
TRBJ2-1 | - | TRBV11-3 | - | CASSLGGTQDDEQFF | TGTGCCAGCAGCTTAGGGGGGACACAAGACGATGAGCAGTTCTTC
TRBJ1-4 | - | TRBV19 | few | CASRLRGINEKLFF | TGTGCCAGTAGACTCAGGGGCATTAATGAAAAACTGTTTTTT
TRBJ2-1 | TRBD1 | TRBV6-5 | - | CASSYGTAYNEQFF | TGTGCCAGCAGTTACGGGACAGCGTACAATGAGCAGTTCTTC
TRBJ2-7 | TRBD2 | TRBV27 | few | CASSSTSGGFEQYF | TGTGCCAGCAGTTCAACTAGCGGGGGGTTTGAGCAGTACTTC
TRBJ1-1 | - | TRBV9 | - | CASSLGMNTEAFF | TGTGCCAGCAGCCTCGGTATGAACACTGAAGCTTTCTTT
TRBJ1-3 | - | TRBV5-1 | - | CASSLDFAGNTIYF | TGCGCCAGCAGCTTGGACTTCGCTGGAAACACCATATATTTT
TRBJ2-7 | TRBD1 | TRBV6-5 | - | CASSYGTGNSYEQYF | TGTGCCAGCAGTTATGGGACAGGGAACTCCTACGAGCAGTACTTC
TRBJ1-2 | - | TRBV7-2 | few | CASSREGTPGGYTF | TGTGCCAGCAGCCGGGAGGGGACCCCTGGTGGCTACACCTTC
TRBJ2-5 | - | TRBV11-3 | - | CASGGLFQETQYF | TGTGCCAGTGGGGGACTGTTCCAAGAGACCCAGTACTTC
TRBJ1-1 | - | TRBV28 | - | CASSFLSALNTEAFF | TGTGCCAGCAGTTTTCTGAGCGCACTGAACACTGAAGCTTTCTTT
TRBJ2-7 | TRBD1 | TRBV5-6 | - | CASTFRGKTDEQYF | TGTGCCAGCACCTTCAGGGGGAAGACGGACGAGCAGTACTTC
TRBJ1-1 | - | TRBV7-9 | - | CASSLSGFTEAFF | TGTGCCAGCAGCTTATCAGGGTTCACTGAAGCTTTCTTT
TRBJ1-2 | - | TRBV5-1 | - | CASSSGGPSSPNYGYTF | TGCGCCAGCAGCTCGGGGGGACCCTCCAGCCCCAACTATGGCTACACCTTC
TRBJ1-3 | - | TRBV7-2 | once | CASSLGGLSGNTIYF | TGTGCCAGCAGCTTGGGGGGGCTTTCGGGAAACACCATATATTTT
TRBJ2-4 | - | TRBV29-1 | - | CSAAGRIDKNIQYF | TGCAGCGCTGCGGGCCGGATAGACAAAAACATTCAGTACTTC
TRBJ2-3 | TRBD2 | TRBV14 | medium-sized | CASSQVVSGGADTQYF | TGTGCCAGCAGCCAAGTCGTGAGCGGGGGGGCAGATACGCAGTATTTT
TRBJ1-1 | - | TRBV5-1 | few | CASSPGQYTEAFF | TGCGCCAGCAGCCCAGGACAGTACACTGAAGCTTTCTTT
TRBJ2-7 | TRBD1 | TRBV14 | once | CASSRNSIQGAREQYF | TGTGCCAGCAGCAGAAATTCCATACAGGGGGCGCGTGAGCAGTACTTC
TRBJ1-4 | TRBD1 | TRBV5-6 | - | CASSLRDRGMWANEKLFF | TGTGCCAGCAGCCTGCGGGACAGGGGGATGTGGGCTAATGAAAAACTGTTTTTT
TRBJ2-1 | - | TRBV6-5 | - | CASGGSSYNEQFF | TGTGCCAGCGGGGGCAGCTCCTACAATGAGCAGTTCTTC
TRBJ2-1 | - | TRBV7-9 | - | CASSRSGVFSNEQFF | TGTGCCAGCAGCCGATCAGGGGTCTTTAGCAATGAGCAGTTCTTC
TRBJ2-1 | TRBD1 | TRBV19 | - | CASSLGTGGFYEQFF | TGTGCCAGTAGTCTAGGGACAGGGGGTTTTTATGAGCAGTTCTTC
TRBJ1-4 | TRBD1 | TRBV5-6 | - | CASSESGGAAEKLFF | TGTGCCAGCAGCGAATCAGGGGGCGCAGCTGAAAAACTGTTTTTT
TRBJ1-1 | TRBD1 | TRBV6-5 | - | CASSLAGTAFF | TGTGCCAGCAGTTTGGCCGGGACAGCGTTCTTT
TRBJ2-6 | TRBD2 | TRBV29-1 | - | CSVQTRTSSGANVLTF | TGCAGCGTGCAGACAAGGACTAGCTCTGGGGCCAACGTCCTGACTTTC
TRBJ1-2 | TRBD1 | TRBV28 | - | CASSPGQAPGYTF | TGTGCCAGCAGTCCGGGACAGGCCCCCGGATACACCTTC
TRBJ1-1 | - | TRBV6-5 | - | CASRLVLGGNTEAFF | TGTGCCAGCAGACTCGTGCTGGGGGGGAACACTGAAGCTTTCTTT
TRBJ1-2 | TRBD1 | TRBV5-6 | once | CASSFGQDVFVGGYTF | TGTGCCAGCAGCTTTGGACAGGATGTTTTTGTTGGTGGCTACACCTTC
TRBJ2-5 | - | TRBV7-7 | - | CASSATGHSQETQYF | TGTGCCAGCAGCGCTACGGGACACAGCCAAGAGACCCAGTACTTC
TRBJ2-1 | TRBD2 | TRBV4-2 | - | CASFPERAGGVNEQFF | TGTGCCAGCTTCCCTGAAAGGGCGGGGGGGGTTAATGAGCAGTTCTTC
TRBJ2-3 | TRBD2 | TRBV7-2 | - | CASSLQRGGGTDTQYF | TGTGCCAGCAGCCTGCAGCGGGGGGGCGGCACAGATACGCAGTATTTT
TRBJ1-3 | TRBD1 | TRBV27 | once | CASSLTGFSGNTIYF | TGTGCCAGCAGTTTGACAGGGTTCTCTGGAAACACCATATATTTT
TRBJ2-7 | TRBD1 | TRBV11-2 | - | CASSSLGRDRGRGYEQYF | TGTGCCAGCAGCTCCCTCGGCCGGGACAGGGGGCGCGGGTACGAGCAGTACTTC
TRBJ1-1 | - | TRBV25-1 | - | CASSRNTEAFF | TGTGCCAGCAGCAGGAACACTGAAGCTTTCTTT
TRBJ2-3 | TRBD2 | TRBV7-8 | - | CASSLARGGLADTQYF | TGTGCCAGCAGCTTAGCTCGGGGGGGCCTCGCAGATACGCAGTATTTT
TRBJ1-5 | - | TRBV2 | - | CASSEAAGRGSPQHF | TGTGCCAGCAGTGAAGCGGCCGGCAGAGGGTCGCCCCAGCATTTT
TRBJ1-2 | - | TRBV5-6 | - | CASSRTVRGYTF | TGTGCCAGCAGCAGGACTGTTAGGGGCTACACCTTC
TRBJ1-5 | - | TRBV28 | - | CASSLQGPANQPQHF | TGTGCCAGCAGTTTACAGGGGCCCGCCAATCAGCCCCAGCATTTT
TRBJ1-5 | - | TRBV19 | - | CASNDDGSNQPQHF | TGTGCCAGTAACGATGACGGGAGCAATCAGCCCCAGCATTTT
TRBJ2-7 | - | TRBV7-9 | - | CASSLVERSYEQYF | TGTGCCAGCAGCTTAGTAGAAAGATCCTACGAGCAGTACTTC
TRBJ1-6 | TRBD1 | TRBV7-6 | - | CASSPRGGTGNSPLHF | TGTGCCAGCAGCCCTAGAGGGGGGACAGGGAATTCACCCCTCCACTTT
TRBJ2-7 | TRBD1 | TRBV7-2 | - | CASSLLGQGYEQYF | TGTGCCAGCAGCTTGCTGGGACAGGGCTACGAGCAGTACTTC
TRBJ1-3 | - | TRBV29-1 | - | CSAIGNSGNTIYF | TGCAGCGCCATCGGGAACTCTGGAAACACCATATATTTT
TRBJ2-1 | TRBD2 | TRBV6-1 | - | CATTLAGAYNEQFF | TGTGCCACCACCCTAGCGGGGGCTTACAATGAGCAGTTCTTC
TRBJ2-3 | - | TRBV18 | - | CASSPSDRPTDTQYF | TGTGCCAGCTCACCCAGCGACCGGCCCACAGATACGCAGTATTTT
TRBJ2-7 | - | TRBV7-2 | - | CASSFSRAGATYEQYF | TGTGCCAGCAGTTTTAGCAGGGCGGGGGCCACCTACGAGCAGTACTTC
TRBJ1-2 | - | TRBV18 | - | CASSPGTNNYGYTF | TGTGCCAGCTCTCCAGGGACTAATAACTATGGCTACACCTTC
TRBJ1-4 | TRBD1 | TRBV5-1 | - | CASSPGQGPNEKLFF | TGCGCCAGCAGCCCAGGACAGGGACCTAATGAAAAACTGTTTTTT
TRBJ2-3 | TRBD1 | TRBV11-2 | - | CASSFGTGTDTQYF | TGTGCCAGCAGCTTTGGGACAGGCACAGATACGCAGTATTTT
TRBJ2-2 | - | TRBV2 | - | CASRTELTTGELFF | TGTGCCAGCAGAACGGAACTGACAACCGGGGAGCTGTTTTTT